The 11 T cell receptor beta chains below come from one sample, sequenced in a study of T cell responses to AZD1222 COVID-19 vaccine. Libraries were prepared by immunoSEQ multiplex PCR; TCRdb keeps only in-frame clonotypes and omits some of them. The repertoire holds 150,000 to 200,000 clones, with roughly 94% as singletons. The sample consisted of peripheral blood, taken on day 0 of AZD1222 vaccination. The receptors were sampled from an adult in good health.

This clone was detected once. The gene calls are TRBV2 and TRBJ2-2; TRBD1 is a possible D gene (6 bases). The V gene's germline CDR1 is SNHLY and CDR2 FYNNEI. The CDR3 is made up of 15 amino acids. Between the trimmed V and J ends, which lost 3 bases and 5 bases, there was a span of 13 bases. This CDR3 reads CASSDVDRPTGELFF. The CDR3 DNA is TGTGCCAGCAGTGACGTAGACAGGCCGACCGGGGAGCTGTTTTTT. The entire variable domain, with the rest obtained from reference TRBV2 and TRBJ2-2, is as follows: EPEVTQTPSHQVTQMGQEVILRCVPISNHLYFYWYRQILGQKVEFLVSFYNNEISEKSEIFDDQFSVERPDGSNFTLKIRSTKLEDSAMYFCASSDVDRPTGELFFGEGSRLTVL.

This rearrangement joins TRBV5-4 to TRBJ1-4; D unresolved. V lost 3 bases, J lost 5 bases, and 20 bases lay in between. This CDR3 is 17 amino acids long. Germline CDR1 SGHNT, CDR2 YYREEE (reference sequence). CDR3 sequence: CASSSTGKGWRNEKLFF. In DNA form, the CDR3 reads TGTGCCAGCAGCTCAACGGGAAAGGGATGGCGAAATGAAAAACTGTTTTTT.

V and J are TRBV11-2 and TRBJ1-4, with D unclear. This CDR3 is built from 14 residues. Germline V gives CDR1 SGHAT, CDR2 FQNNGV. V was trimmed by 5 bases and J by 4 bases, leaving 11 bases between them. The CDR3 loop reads CASSLGGLNEKLFF. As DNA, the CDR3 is TGTGCCAGCAGCCTAGGAGGACTTAATGAAAAACTGTTTTTT.

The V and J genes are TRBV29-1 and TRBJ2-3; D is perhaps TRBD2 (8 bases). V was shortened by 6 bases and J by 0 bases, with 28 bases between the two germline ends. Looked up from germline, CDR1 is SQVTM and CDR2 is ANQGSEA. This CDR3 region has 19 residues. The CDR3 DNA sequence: TGCAGCGTCAAGGGCGGGACAGTAGACCCTAGCGGGAGCACAGATACGCAGTATTTT. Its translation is CSVKGGTVDPSGSTDTQYF.

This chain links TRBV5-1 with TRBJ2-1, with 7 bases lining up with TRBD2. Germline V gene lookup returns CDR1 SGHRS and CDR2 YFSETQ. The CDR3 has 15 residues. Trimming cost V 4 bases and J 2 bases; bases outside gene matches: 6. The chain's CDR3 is CASSQSGATYNEQFF. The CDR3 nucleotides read TGCGCCAGCAGCCAAAGCGGGGCAACCTACAATGAGCAGTTCTTC.

CDR3 bases: TGTGCCAGCAGCGTGGGGGGGAACACTGAAGCTTTCTTT. This gives the protein CASSVGGNTEAFF. The rearrangement uses TRBV5-5 and TRBJ1-1; tentative D call: TRBD1 (5 bases). V lost 4 bases and J 1 base, leaving 8 bases between the germline ends. CDR3 length: 13 residues. Germline assignment: CDR1 SGHKS and CDR2 YYEKEE (reference sequence).

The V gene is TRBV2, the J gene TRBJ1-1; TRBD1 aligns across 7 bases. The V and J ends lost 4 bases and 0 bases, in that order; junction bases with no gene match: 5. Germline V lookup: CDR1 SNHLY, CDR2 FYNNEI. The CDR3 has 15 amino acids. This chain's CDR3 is CASSGDRSMNTEAFF. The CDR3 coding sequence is TGTGCCAGCAGTGGGGACAGATCCATGAACACTGAAGCTTTCTTT.

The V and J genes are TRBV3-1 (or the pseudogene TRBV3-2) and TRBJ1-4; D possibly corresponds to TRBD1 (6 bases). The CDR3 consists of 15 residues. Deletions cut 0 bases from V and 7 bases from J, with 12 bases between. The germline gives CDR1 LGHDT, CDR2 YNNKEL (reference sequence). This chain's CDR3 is CASSQDPQGFEKLFF. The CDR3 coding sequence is TGTGCCAGCAGCCAAGATCCACAGGGCTTTGAAAAACTGTTTTTT.

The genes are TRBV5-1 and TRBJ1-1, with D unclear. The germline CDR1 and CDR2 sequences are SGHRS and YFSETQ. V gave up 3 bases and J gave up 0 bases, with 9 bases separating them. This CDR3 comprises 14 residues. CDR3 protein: CASSYNRMNTEAFF. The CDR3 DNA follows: TGCGCCAGCAGCTATAACCGCATGAACACTGAAGCTTTCTTT.

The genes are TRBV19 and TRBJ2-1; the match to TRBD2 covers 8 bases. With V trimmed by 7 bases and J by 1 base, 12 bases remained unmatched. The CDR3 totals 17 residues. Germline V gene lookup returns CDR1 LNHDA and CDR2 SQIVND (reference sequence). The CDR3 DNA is TGTGCCAGTACAAACGGGAGGGCCTTTGTTTCCTACAATGAGCAGTTCTTC. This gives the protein CASTNGRAFVSYNEQFF.

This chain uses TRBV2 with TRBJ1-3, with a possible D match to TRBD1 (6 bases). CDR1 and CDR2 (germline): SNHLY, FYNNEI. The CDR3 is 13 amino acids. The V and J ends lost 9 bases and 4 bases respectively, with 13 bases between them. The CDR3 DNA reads TGTGCCAGTTTACAGGGTTTGGGAAACACCATATATTTT. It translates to CASLQGLGNTIYF. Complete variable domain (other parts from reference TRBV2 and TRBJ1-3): EPEVTQTPSHQVTQMGQEVILRCVPISNHLYFYWYRQILGQKVEFLVSFYNNEISEKSEIFDDQFSVERPDGSNFTLKIRSTKLEDSAMYFCASLQGLGNTIYFGEGSWLTVV.